Detailed here is one T cell receptor beta chain. No antigen is known for it. The data stem from a study of cytomegalovirus exposure and HLA in healthy donors. The study, taken as a whole, reports: Across donors, sequencing depth was assumed by presence/absence analyses to be roughly uniform.

Donors counted as nominally healthy when sampled, yet unrecorded immune exposures were likely. PCR was performed using 60 Vbeta and 13 Jbeta primers. The method was immunoSEQ multiplex PCR; TCRdb's version includes in-frame clones alone and lacks a portion of them. The table includes about 150,000 clones, roughly 80% detected once. CDR1 is SGHAT and CDR2 is FQNNGV in the germline V gene. The CDR3 is 13 amino acids. The V gene lost 3 bases and the J gene lost 14 bases, with 14 bases spanning the gap. Specimen: PBMCs. This chain uses TRBV11-2 with TRBJ1-6; a weak D match, TRBD1 (6 bases). The clonotype was recovered from a woman aged 45-60 years in good health and CMV-seropositive. For the CDR3, the DNA is TGTGCCAGCAGCTTGGCAGGGGCCCCCACCCTCCACTTT. As protein: CASSLAGAPTLHF.